This T cell receptor beta chain was recovered during a study of Ad26.COV2.S vaccination and SARS-CoV-2 variants. At the level of the study: As a participant in COV1001, the donor was in the Ad26.COV2.S trial arm.

Treatment described: about 20 received Ad26.COV2.S at low or high dose, single or two shots; roughly five received placebo; per-sample allocation not given. After the first vaccine or placebo injection, samples were drawn on day 63. Expression of Wuhan-strain SARS-CoV-2 spike came from the Ad26 vector that formed the vaccine. Profiling relied on immunoSEQ multiplex PCR, and the TCRdb table lists in-frame clones only, not all of them. This sample has 440,000 or so clones, with 80% to 90% found just once. The source is a person between 18 and 65 years old who received the Ad26.COV2.S COVID-19 vaccine or a placebo. The sample here was peripheral blood, taken in a trial of Ad26.COV2.S vaccine versus placebo.

The CDR3 sequence is CASSIHETLSEAFF. The CDR3 region has the DNA TGTGCCAGTAGTATTCATGAGACCTTATCTGAAGCTTTCTTT. This sequence joins TRBV19 and TRBJ1-1; the D is unclear. Germline-derived CDR1 and CDR2 are LNHDA and SQIVND (reference sequence). Trimming cost V 3 bases and J 6 bases, with 14 bases left between them. CDR3 length: 14 amino acids.